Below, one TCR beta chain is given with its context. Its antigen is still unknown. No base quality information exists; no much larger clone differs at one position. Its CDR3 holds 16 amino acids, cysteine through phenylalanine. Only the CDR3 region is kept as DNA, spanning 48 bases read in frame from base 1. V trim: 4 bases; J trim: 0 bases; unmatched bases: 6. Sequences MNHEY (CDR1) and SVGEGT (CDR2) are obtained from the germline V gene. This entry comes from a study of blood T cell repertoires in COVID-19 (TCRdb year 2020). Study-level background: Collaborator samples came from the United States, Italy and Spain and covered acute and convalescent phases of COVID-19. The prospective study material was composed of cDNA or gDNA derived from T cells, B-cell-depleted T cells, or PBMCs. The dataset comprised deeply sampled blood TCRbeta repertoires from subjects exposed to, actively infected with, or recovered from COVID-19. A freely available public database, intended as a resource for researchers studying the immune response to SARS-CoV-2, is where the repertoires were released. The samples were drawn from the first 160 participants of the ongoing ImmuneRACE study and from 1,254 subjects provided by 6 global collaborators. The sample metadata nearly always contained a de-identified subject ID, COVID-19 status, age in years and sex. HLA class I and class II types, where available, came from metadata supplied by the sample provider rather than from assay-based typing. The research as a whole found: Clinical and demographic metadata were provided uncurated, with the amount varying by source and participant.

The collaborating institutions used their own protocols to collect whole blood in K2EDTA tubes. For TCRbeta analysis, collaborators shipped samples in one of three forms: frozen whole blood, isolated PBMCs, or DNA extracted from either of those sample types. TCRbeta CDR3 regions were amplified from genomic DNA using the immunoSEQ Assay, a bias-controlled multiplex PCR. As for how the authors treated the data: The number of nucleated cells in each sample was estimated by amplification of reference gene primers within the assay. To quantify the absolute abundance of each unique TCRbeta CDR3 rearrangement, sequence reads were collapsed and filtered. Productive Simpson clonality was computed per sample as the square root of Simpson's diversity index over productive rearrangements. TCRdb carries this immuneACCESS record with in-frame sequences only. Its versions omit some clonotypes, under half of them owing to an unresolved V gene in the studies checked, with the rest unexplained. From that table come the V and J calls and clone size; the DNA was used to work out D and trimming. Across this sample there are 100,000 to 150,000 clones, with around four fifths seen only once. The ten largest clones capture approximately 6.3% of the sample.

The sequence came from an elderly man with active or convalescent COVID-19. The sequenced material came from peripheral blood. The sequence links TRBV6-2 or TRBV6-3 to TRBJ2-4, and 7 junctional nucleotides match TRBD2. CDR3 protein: CASSSSGAGAKNIQYF. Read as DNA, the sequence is TGTGCCAGCAGTTCAAGCGGGGCCGGAGCCAAAAACATTCAGTACTTC.